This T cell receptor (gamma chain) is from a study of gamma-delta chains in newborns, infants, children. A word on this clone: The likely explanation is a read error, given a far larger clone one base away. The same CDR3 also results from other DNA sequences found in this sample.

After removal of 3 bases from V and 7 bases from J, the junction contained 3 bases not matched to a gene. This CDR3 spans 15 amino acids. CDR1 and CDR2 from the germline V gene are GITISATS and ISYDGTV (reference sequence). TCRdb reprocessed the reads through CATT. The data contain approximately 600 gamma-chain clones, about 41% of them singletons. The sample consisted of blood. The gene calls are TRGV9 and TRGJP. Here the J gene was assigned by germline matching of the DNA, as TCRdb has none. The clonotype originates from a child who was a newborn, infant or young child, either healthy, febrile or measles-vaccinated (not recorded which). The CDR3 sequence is CALWEQELGKKIKVF. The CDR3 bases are TGTGCCTTGTGGGAGCAGGAGTTGGGCAAAAAAATCAAGGTATTT.